The 23 T cell receptor beta chains given below trace back to one sample, sequenced in a study of shared clonotypes between healthy human individuals. Sequenced by immunoSEQ multiplex PCR; TCRdb stores in-frame clones only, minus some. The sample lists some 580,000 clones, less than 98% occurring once. Sequences were obtained from naive CD4+ T cells sorted from blood. As for subset: CD45RA+ positively selected. All receptors come from a young woman in good health.

The chain uses TRBV29-1 and TRBJ1-2, with D unresolved. Trimming took off 5 bases at V and 5 bases at J, with 15 bases between the two ends. Germline-derived CDR1 and CDR2 are SQVTM and ANQGSEA. This CDR3 contains 13 residues. The CDR3 nucleotides are TGCAGCGTTCCCCAAAGGACTGATTATGGCTACACCTTC. This encodes CSVPQRTDYGYTF.

This clone has only one observation. The V and J genes are TRBV6-9 and TRBJ1-2; D remains ambiguous. V was pared by 2 bases and J by 2 bases, with 12 bases between. The germline gives CDR1 MNHGY, CDR2 SVAAGI. This CDR3 comprises 15 residues. CDR3 region: CASSYPQEENYGYTF. The CDR3 DNA reads as TGTGCCAGCAGTTATCCCCAGGAAGAAAACTATGGCTACACCTTC.

The V call is TRBV5-4, the J call TRBJ1-2; D remains unclear. V was shortened by 1 base and J by 4 bases, with 8 bases between the two germline ends. The CDR3 is 13 amino acids. Per germline, CDR1 SGHNT and CDR2 YYREEE (reference sequence). The CDR3 nucleotides read TGTGCCAGCAGCTTGAGGGCAGGCTATGGCTACACCTTC. Its translation: CASSLRAGYGYTF.

The V and J genes are TRBV11-2 and TRBJ2-3; tentative D call: TRBD1 (6 bases). The V gene lost 6 bases and the J gene lost 0 bases, with 22 bases spanning the gap. Germline CDR1 is SGHAT and CDR2 is FQNNGV. This CDR3 comprises 18 residues. The CDR3 nucleotides are TGTGCCAGCAGATCACCACAGGGACCGCGCGGAAGCACAGATACGCAGTATTTT. Encoded protein: CASRSPQGPRGSTDTQYF.

The CDR3 nucleotides are TGTGCCAGCACCCGGGGTAGCCGATACTCCTACGAGCAGTACTTC. This encodes CASTRGSRYSYEQYF. The rearrangement joins TRBV5-6 to TRBJ2-7; maybe TRBD2 (5 bases). The CDR3 is made up of 15 amino acids. V lost 6 bases and J 0 bases, leaving 16 bases between the germline ends. Germline V gene lookup returns CDR1 SGHDT and CDR2 YYEEEE.

The chain links TRBV2 to TRBJ2-1, with D perhaps TRBD1 (5 bases). This CDR3 has 12 residues. Germline loops: CDR1 SNHLY, CDR2 FYNNEI. Trimming took 6 bases from V and 5 from J, leaving 8 bases between them. CDR3 DNA sequence: TGTGCCAGCAGAGGGGAAAACAATGAGCAGTTCTTC. As protein: CASRGENNEQFF.

Of note for this clone: An end of the junction differs from the germline gene, which may be a read error. Other DNA sequences in the same sample also yield this CDR3. This sequence joins TRBV7-3 and TRBJ2-3, with 11 bases matching TRBD2. Germline lookup yields CDR1 SGHTA and CDR2 FQGTGA. The CDR3 is 15 amino acids. CDR3 coding DNA: TGTGCCAGCAGCCTTACTAGCGGGAGCACCGATACGCAGTATTTT. Its translation is CASSLTSGSTDTQYF. The entire variable domain, with the rest obtained from reference TRBV7-3 and TRBJ2-3, is as follows: GAGVSQTPSNKVTEKGKYVELRCDPISGHTALYWYRQSLGQGPEFLIYFQGTGAADDSGLPNDRFFAVRPEGSVSTLKIQRTERGDSAVYLCASSLTSGSTDTQYFGPGTRLTVL.

This rearrangement joins TRBV2 to TRBJ1-1; D is unclear. V dropped 7 bases and J dropped 0 bases, with 9 bases sitting between them. The CDR3 length is 13 residues. Germline CDR1 reads SNHLY; CDR2 reads FYNNEI. This CDR3 is CASTSSMNTEAFF. The DNA for the CDR3 is TGTGCCAGCACGTCAAGCATGAACACTGAAGCTTTCTTT. The variable domain in full, completed from reference TRBV2 and TRBJ1-1, reads EPEVTQTPSHQVTQMGQEVILRCVPISNHLYFYWYRQILGQKVEFLVSFYNNEISEKSEIFDDQFSVERPDGSNFTLKIRSTKLEDSAMYFCASTSSMNTEAFFGQGTRLTVV.

CDR3 in DNA: TGTGCCAGCAGTCCTAGGACAGGGGCGGACACTGAAGCTTTCTTT. Translation gives CASSPRTGADTEAFF. V is TRBV6-1 and J is TRBJ1-1; 9 positions match TRBD1. Unmatched junction bases numbered 7, after V lost 5 bases and J lost 3 bases. The CDR3 covers 15 residues. Germline V gene sequence: CDR1 MNHNS, CDR2 SASEGT.

J is TRBJ2-5 and V is TRBV5-6, with TRBD2 matching 15 bases. The V gene's germline CDR1 is SGHDT and CDR2 YYEEEE. V shed 4 bases, J shed 4 bases, and the junction held 2 bases outside the gene matches. The CDR3 extends over 15 amino acids. The CDR3: CASSRGLAGGETQYF. As DNA, the CDR3 is TGTGCCAGCAGCCGGGGACTAGCGGGAGGAGAGACCCAGTACTTC.

The chain links TRBV5-8 to TRBJ2-5; no reliable D call. The CDR3 covers 13 residues. The germline CDR1 and CDR2 sequences are SGHTS and YDEGEE. The V and J ends lost 0 bases and 3 bases respectively, with 6 bases between them. In DNA form, the CDR3 reads TGTGCCAGCAGCTTGGCCAGTAAAGAGACCCAGTACTTC. It yields the protein CASSLASKETQYF.

The chain carries TRBV5-1 and TRBJ2-3, with TRBD2 identical over 10 bases. The CDR3 has 16 residues. Trimming took 0 bases from V and 3 from J; bases not matched to a gene: 4. Germline CDR1 reads SGHRS; CDR2 reads YFSETQ. The CDR3 DNA follows: TGCGCCAGCAGCTTGGGGACTAGCGGATATACAGATACGCAGTATTTT. Protein: CASSLGTSGYTDTQYF.

This clone was seen once. This sample includes further DNA sequences coding for the same CDR3. The V and J genes are TRBV4-1 and TRBJ2-3; TRBD2 matches 8 bases. Trimming took 1 base from V and 5 from J; bases not matched to a gene: 5. Looked up from germline, CDR1 is MGHRA and CDR2 is YSYEKL. The CDR3 covers 15 residues. The CDR3 spells CASSQVGLAGDTQYF. The CDR3 DNA is TGCGCCAGCAGCCAAGTGGGGCTAGCGGGAGATACGCAGTATTTT.

The V and J genes are TRBV19 and TRBJ2-7; D is possibly TRBD1 or TRBD2 (5 bases each). V dropped 5 bases and J dropped 3 bases, with 14 bases sitting between them. CDR3 length: 14 residues. Germline lookup yields CDR1 LNHDA and CDR2 SQIVND (reference sequence). In DNA form, the CDR3 reads TGTGCCAGTAGTGTCACCGGGACCGGCTACGAGCAGTACTTC. Amino acid sequence: CASSVTGTGYEQYF.

V usage is TRBV28 and J usage is TRBJ1-1; D is uncertain. The V end was cut by 8 bases, the J end by 1 base, with 11 bases between. Germline V gene sequence: CDR1 MDHEN, CDR2 SYDVKM. The CDR3 is 13 residues long. CDR3 in amino acids: CASLLGGNTEAFF. The CDR3 DNA reads as TGTGCCAGCCTACTAGGCGGGAACACTGAAGCTTTCTTT.

The J gene is TRBJ1-2, the V gene TRBV28; unclear D gene. The CDR3 is made up of 13 amino acids. The V end was cut by 6 bases, the J end by 8 bases, with 16 bases between. Germline V gene lookup returns CDR1 MDHEN and CDR2 SYDVKM. This CDR3 is CASRPTSERGYTF. In DNA, the CDR3 is TGTGCCAGCAGGCCTACATCCGAGCGGGGCTACACCTTC.

The chain is built from TRBV28 and TRBJ2-5; TRBD2 aligns across 7 bases. The CDR3 is 15 amino acids. Germline loops: CDR1 MDHEN, CDR2 SYDVKM. Trimming cost V 10 bases and J 5 bases; bases outside gene matches: 16. This chain's CDR3 is CATLPAGAGRETQYF. The DNA for the CDR3 is TGTGCCACCCTTCCGGCGGGAGCGGGTAGGGAGACCCAGTACTTC.

This sequence joins TRBV19 and TRBJ2-1; 8 bases are a match to TRBD2. V lost 6 bases, J lost 3 bases, and 16 bases stayed unmatched. Germline V gene data show CDR1 as LNHDA and CDR2 as SQIVND (reference sequence). The CDR3 is 18 residues long. The CDR3 spells CASSNRERRAGGYNEQFF. The DNA for the CDR3 is TGTGCCAGTAGCAATCGCGAACGGCGGGCGGGGGGCTACAATGAGCAGTTCTTC.

J is TRBJ2-3 and V is TRBV5-1, with TRBD1 identical over 9 bases. Germline V gene sequence: CDR1 SGHRS, CDR2 YFSETQ. This CDR3 spans 16 amino acids. The junction had 6 bases not matched to a gene; V was cut back by 1 base and J by 3 bases. The CDR3 loop is CASSLLRDRETDTQYF. DNA of the CDR3: TGCGCCAGCAGCTTGCTCCGGGACAGGGAAACAGATACGCAGTATTTT.

In its sample, this clone was seen a few times. The gene calls are TRBV6-1 and TRBJ1-1, with 7 bases that match TRBD1. Germline V lookup: CDR1 MNHNS, CDR2 SASEGT. Losses at the gene ends were 1 base for V and 4 bases for J; bases not matched to a gene: 6. CDR3 length: 15 residues. The CDR3 sequence: CASSEERQGSTEAFF. The CDR3 DNA is TGTGCCAGCAGTGAAGAGAGACAGGGATCCACTGAAGCTTTCTTT.

The CDR3 reads CASSRGGGTDTQYF. In nucleotides, the CDR3 is TGCGCCAGCAGCCGGGGGGGAGGCACAGATACGCAGTATTTT. The gene calls are TRBV5-1 and TRBJ2-3; 8 bases agree with TRBD2. The V segment lost 4 bases and the J segment 1 base; nucleotides outside the gene matches: 2. Germline CDR1 SGHRS, CDR2 YFSETQ. The CDR3 extends over 14 amino acids. Full variable domain (missing parts from reference TRBV5-1 and TRBJ2-3): KAGVTQTPRYLIKTRGQQVTLSCSPISGHRSVSWYQQTPGQGLQFLFEYFSETQRNKGNFPGRFSGRQFSNSRSEMNVSTLELGDSALYLCASSRGGGTDTQYFGPGTRLTVL.

The chain carries TRBV6-4 and TRBJ2-2; 8 nucleotides line up with TRBD2. With 6 bases clipped from V and 1 base from J, the junction kept 1 base outside the gene matches. There are 14 residues in the CDR3. Germline V CDR1 and CDR2: MRHNA, SNTAGT. CDR3 DNA sequence: TGTGCCAGCAGAAGCGGGGGGAACACCGGGGAGCTGTTTTTT. It yields the protein CASRSGGNTGELFF.

The gene calls are TRBV27 and TRBJ2-6; D not resolved. This CDR3 is 16 amino acids long. Germline V gene sequence: CDR1 MNHEY, CDR2 SMNVEV (reference sequence). Trimming removed 6 bases at V and 2 bases at J, with 14 bases between. CDR3 loop: CASRPTWVTGANVLTF. The DNA of the CDR3 is TGTGCCAGCAGACCGACATGGGTTACTGGGGCCAACGTCCTGACTTTC.